This T cell receptor beta chain was obtained from a study of post-analysis software for immune sequencing data. On the study more broadly: The courses of disease that were included comprised relapsing-remitting, secondary progressive and progressive-relapsing multiple sclerosis. Study-level points and caveats: With TRBV5-6, TRBV5-1 and TRBV20-1 included, about five TRBV segments were more frequent in patients than in controls. There was significantly lower normalized Chao1 diversity in multiple sclerosis patients than in controls.

This clonotype was seen just once. The antigen is unknown. From germline, CDR1 is MNHEY and CDR2 SMNVEV (reference sequence). The CDR3 runs 15 residues. Trimming took off 3 bases at V and 1 base at J, with 12 bases between the two ends. Unique molecular identifiers were present in the TCR beta cDNA libraries. It was from roughly 1 to 10 million T cells that 450,000 to 550,000 cDNA molecules came. TCRdb re-called the PCR reads with MiXCR, one entry per CDR3 protein. The data hold approximately 440,000 distinct CDR3 sequences, with around 40% observed a single time. This TCR was sampled from a girl between 5 and 17 years old with multiple sclerosis. This chain joins TRBV27 and TRBJ2-5, with D perhaps TRBD1 (5 bases). Sequenced material: blood. The CDR3 DNA follows: TGTGCCAGCAGTTTGTCCGGACAACCCCAAGAGACCCAGTACTTC. Translation: CASSLSGQPQETQYF.